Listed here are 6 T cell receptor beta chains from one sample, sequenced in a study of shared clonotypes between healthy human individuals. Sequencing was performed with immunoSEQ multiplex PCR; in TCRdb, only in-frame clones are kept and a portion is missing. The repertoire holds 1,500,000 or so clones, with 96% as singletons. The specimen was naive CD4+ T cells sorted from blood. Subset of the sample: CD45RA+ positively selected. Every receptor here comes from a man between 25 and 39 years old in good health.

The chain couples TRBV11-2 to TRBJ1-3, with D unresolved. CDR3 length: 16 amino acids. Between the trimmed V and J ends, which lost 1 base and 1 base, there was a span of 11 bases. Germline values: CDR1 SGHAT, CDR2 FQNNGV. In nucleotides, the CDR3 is TGTGCCAGCAGCTTAGTTGGGCCTGATTCTGGAAACACCATATATTTT. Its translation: CASSLVGPDSGNTIYF.

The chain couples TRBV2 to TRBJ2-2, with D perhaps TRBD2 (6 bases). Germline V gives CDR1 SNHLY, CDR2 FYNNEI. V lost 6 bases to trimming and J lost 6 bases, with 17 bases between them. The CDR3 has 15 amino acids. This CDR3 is CASRMGAGEAGELFF. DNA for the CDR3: TGTGCCAGCAGAATGGGAGCGGGTGAGGCCGGGGAGCTGTTTTTT. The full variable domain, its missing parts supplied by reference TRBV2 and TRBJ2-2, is EPEVTQTPSHQVTQMGQEVILRCVPISNHLYFYWYRQILGQKVEFLVSFYNNEISEKSEIFDDQFSVERPDGSNFTLKIRSTKLEDSAMYFCASRMGAGEAGELFFGEGSRLTVL.

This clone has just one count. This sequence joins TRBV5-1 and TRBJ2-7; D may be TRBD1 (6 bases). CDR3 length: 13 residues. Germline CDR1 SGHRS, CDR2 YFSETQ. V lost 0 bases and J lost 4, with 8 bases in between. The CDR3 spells CASSLDREYEQYF. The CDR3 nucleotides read TGCGCCAGCAGCTTGGACAGGGAGTACGAGCAGTACTTC.

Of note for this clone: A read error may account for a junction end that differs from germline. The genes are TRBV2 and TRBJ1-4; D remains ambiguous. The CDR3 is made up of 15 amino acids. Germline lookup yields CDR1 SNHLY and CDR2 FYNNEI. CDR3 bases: TGTGCCAGCAGTCAAGCCTTGGGAATGTATGAAAAACTGTTTTTT. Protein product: CASSQALGMYEKLFF.

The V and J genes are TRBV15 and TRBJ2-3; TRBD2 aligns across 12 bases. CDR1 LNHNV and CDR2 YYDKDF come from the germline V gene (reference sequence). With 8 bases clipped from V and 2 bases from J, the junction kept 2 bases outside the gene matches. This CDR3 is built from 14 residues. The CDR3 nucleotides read TGTGCCACCCTAGCGGGAGGGCCCACAGATACGCAGTATTTT. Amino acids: CATLAGGPTDTQYF.

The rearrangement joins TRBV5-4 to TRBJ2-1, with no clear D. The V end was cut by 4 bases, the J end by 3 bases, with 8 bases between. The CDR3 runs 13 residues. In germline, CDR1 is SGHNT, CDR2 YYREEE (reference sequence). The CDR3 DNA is TGTGCCAGCAGCCCGATGGGCTACAATGAGCAGTTCTTC. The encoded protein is CASSPMGYNEQFF.